This TCR beta chain was documented in a study of vaccination and CD4 T cells after COVID-19. Study details: Overlapping spike peptides of SARS-CoV-2, HCoV-NL63, HCoV-OC43 and HCoV-229E were used, and cells were stimulated with them.

This clonotype was seen a handful of times. The antigen remains undetermined. Study outcomes and limitations: The researchers studied relatively few convalescent patients and omitted early post-infection timepoints.

Noted treatment: approximately nine-day PBMC culture with coronavirus spike peptide pools or control peptides (ViraFEST assay). After being plated at over 1.5 million per well, PBMCs were cultured with about 10 IU/ml IL-2 and 8.5 to 10 ug/ml peptide pools. The CDR3 extends over 13 amino acids. The germline V and J ends were trimmed by 3 bases and 7 bases, with 14 bases remaining between them. Germline CDR1 and CDR2: GTSNPN and SVGIG (reference sequence). Sequencing of cultured CD4+ T cell DNA used the Oncomine TCR Beta short-read assay. It was from cultured CD4+ T cells that genomic DNA was extracted. TCRdb independently ran MiXCR on the PCR reads; one entry per CDR3 protein. The repertoire holds fewer than 12,000 distinct CDR3 sequences, with roughly 45% as singletons.

The sequence derives from a human donor who had recovered from COVID-19. This chain uses TRBV30 with TRBJ2-3, with D unresolved. Material: CD4+ T cells from blood, cultured in vitro. The CDR3 sequence is CAWRPPDKNTQYF. CDR3 in DNA: TGTGCCTGGAGACCCCCCGATAAAAATACGCAGTATTTT.